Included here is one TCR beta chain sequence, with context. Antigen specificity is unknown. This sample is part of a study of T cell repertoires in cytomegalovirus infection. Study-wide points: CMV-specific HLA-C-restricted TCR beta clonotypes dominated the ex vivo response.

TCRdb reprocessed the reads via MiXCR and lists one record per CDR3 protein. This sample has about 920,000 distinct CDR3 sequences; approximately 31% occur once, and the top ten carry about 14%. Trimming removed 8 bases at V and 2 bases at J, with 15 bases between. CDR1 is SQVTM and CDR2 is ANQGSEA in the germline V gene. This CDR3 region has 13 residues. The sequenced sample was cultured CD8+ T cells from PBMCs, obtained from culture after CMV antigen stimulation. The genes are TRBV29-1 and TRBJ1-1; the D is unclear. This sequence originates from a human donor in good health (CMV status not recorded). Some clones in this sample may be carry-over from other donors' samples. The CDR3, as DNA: TGCAGCCTAACAGCCAGGAAAAACACTGAAGCTTTCTTT. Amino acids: CSLTARKNTEAFF.